The TCR beta chain under discussion was sequenced for a study of blood T cell repertoires in COVID-19. Looking at the study overall: Researchers got acute and convalescent COVID-19 samples from the United States, Italy and Spain. The cDNA or gDNA used as material had been derived from T cells, B-cell-depleted T cells, or PBMCs.

In the original processing: Estimated nucleated cell counts came from reference gene primer amplification. Profiled with immunoSEQ multiplex PCR; TCRdb holds only in-frame clones, not every one. V, J and clone size reflect that table, while D and trimming were determined from the DNA. The sample has 70,000 to 85,000 clones; almost 85% are singletons. This receptor was taken from a human donor in a cohort sampled during active COVID-19. Specimen: peripheral blood.

This CDR3 is CASSPPDRPNNEQFF. CDR3 sequence (DNA): TGTGCCAGCTCACCACCGGACAGACCGAACAATGAGCAGTTCTTC. The V and J genes are TRBV18 and TRBJ2-1; a possible D gene is TRBD1 (6 bases). CDR1 is KGHSH, CDR2 LQKENI, per germline. The CDR3 length is 15 residues. Deletions cut 0 bases from V and 5 bases from J, with 11 bases between. Full variable domain (rest looked up from reference TRBV18 and TRBJ2-1): NAGVMQNPRHLVRRRGQEARLRCSPMKGHSHVYWYRQLPEEGLKFMVYLQKENIIDESGMPKERFSAEFPKEGPSILRIQQVVRGDSAAYFCASSPPDRPNNEQFFGPGTRLTVL.